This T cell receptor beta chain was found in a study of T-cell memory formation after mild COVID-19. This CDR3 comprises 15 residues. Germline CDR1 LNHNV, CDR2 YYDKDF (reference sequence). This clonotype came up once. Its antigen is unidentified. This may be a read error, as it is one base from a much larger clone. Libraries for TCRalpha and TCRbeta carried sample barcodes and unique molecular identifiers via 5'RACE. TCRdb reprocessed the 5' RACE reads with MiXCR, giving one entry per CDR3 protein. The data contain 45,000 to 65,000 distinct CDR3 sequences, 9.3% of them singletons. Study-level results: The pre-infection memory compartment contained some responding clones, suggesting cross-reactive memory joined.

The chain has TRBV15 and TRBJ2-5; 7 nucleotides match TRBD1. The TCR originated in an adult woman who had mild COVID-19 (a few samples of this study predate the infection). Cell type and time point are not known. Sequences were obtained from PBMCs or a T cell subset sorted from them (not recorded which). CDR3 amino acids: CDTSRSRGIGETQYF. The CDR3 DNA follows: TGTGACACCAGCAGATCCAGGGGGATTGGGGAGACCCAGTACTTC.